This T cell receptor beta chain was documented in a study of cytomegalovirus exposure and HLA in healthy donors. Study outcomes and limitations: Analyzed later, most CMV-associated TCR beta chains appeared HLA-restricted. Previously analyzed data showed that most TCR beta V segments were productive at a frequency of about 90% or about 30%.

In germline, CDR1 is SGDLS, CDR2 YYNGEE. Trimming took 0 bases from V and 10 from J; bases not matched to a gene: 5. The CDR3 covers 14 residues. The PCR used 60 Vbeta and 13 Jbeta primers. Assay: immunoSEQ multiplex PCR; the TCRdb copy retains only in-frame clones and omits some. Of about 150,000 clones listed, roughly 84% are singletons. This clone was seen only once. The antigen remains unidentified. The sequence was collected from a man between 50 and 59 years old in good health and CMV-seropositive. This chain links TRBV9 with TRBJ2-1; 9 bases are shared with TRBD2. The sample comprised PBMCs. Written as DNA, the CDR3 is TGTGCCAGCAGCGTAGGGCTAGCGGGAATCGAGCAGTTCTTC. Translated: CASSVGLAGIEQFF.